A single sample gave rise to the 11 T cell receptor beta chains below, sequenced in a study of T cell responses to AZD1222 COVID-19 vaccine. Assay: immunoSEQ multiplex PCR; the TCRdb copy retains only in-frame clones and omits some. The sample shows 120,000 or so clones, more than 70% of them seen only once. The material was peripheral blood, obtained on day 0 of AZD1222 vaccination. The receptors come from an adult in good health.

The gene calls are TRBV19 and TRBJ2-5; no definite D call. Trimming shortened V by 2 bases and J by 5 bases, and 6 bases separated the two germline ends. Germline lookup yields CDR1 LNHDA and CDR2 SQIVND (reference sequence). The CDR3 length is 12 residues. The CDR3 loop is CASSIRAETQYF. The CDR3 DNA follows: TGTGCCAGTAGTATAAGGGCGGAGACCCAGTACTTC. The variable domain in full, with the rest retrieved from reference TRBV19 and TRBJ2-5, is DGGITQSPKYLFRKEGQNVTLSCEQNLNHDAMYWYRQDPGQGLRLIYYSQIVNDFQKGDIAEGYSVSREKKESFPLTVTSAQKNPTAFYLCASSIRAETQYFGPGTRLLVL.

J is TRBJ2-2 and V is TRBV6-2 or TRBV6-3; 12 bases agree with TRBD1. There are 17 residues in the CDR3. V was clipped by 5 bases and J by 0 bases; unmatched bases: 4. Germline CDR1 reads MNHEY; CDR2 reads SVGEGT. CDR3 coding DNA: TGTGCCAGCAGTCGGGACAGGGGGCTACCGAACACCGGGGAGCTGTTTTTT. Translating gives CASSRDRGLPNTGELFF.

This clone was picked up one time. CDR3 DNA sequence: TGTGCCAGCAGCTTAGGGGTACTAGATTGGGAGCAGTTCTTC. It codes for CASSLGVLDWEQFF. The chain links TRBV7-2 to TRBJ2-1; a weak D match, TRBD2 (5 bases). Germline V gives CDR1 SGHTA, CDR2 FQGNSA. The CDR3 is made up of 14 amino acids. V dropped 1 base and J dropped 10 bases, with 14 bases sitting between them.

The rearrangement joins TRBV20-1 to TRBJ1-1; possibly TRBD1 for D (5 bases). Trimming took off 3 bases at V and 4 bases at J, with 12 bases between the two ends. The CDR3 covers 13 residues. Per the germline V gene, CDR1 is DFQATT and CDR2 is SNEGSKA (reference sequence). CDR3 in DNA: TGCAGTGCTAGTGCAGGGTACGGCACTGAAGCTTTCTTT. This codes for CSASAGYGTEAFF.

V is TRBV9 and J is TRBJ1-1; 9 bases map to TRBD1. Germline V gene sequence: CDR1 SGDLS, CDR2 YYNGEE. The CDR3 has 17 residues. With V trimmed by 4 bases and J by 4 bases, 14 bases remained unmatched. The CDR3 is CASSPEGNRGQGTEAFF. The CDR3 coding sequence is TGTGCCAGCAGCCCAGAGGGGAACAGGGGGCAAGGCACTGAAGCTTTCTTT.

As to this clone: This sample also contains other DNA sequences that code for the same CDR3. The genes are TRBV7-2 and TRBJ2-2, with D possibly TRBD2 on 5 matching bases. This CDR3 comprises 15 residues. In germline, CDR1 is SGHTA, CDR2 FQGNSA. V was clipped by 1 base and J by 4 bases, with 10 bases between them. The DNA for the CDR3 is TGTGCCAGCAGCTTAGTGCCGGGGAGCACCGGGGAGCTGTTTTTT. Translated, it gives CASSLVPGSTGELFF.

This clone was counted only a few times. V is TRBV5-1 and J is TRBJ1-2, with D possibly being TRBD1 (6 bases). The CDR3 runs 13 residues. V shed 0 bases and J shed 5 bases, with 8 bases lying between them. The germline CDR1 and CDR2 sequences are SGHRS and YFSETQ. The CDR3: CASSLGGQYGYTF. The CDR3 region has the DNA TGCGCCAGCAGCTTGGGGGGGCAGTATGGCTACACCTTC.

This rearrangement joins TRBV19 to TRBJ1-2, with a tentative D call TRBD1 (5 bases). Between the trimmed V and J ends, which lost 8 bases and 3 bases, there was a span of 16 bases. In germline, CDR1 is LNHDA, CDR2 SQIVND (reference sequence). The CDR3 is 14 residues long. The CDR3 loop reads CASFDGGRDYGYTF. The CDR3 DNA sequence: TGTGCCAGTTTCGACGGGGGACGGGACTATGGCTACACCTTC.

In this sample, this clone turned up a few times. The identical CDR3 is also encoded by other nucleotide sequences in the sample. V is TRBV4-2 and J is TRBJ1-6; D not resolved. V lost 0 bases and J lost 0, with 6 bases in between. Germline V gene data show CDR1 as LGHNA and CDR2 as YNFKEQ. This CDR3 is 16 amino acids long. CDR3 in DNA: TGTGCCAGCAGCCAAGACAGGAGCTCCTATAATTCACCCCTCCACTTT. This gives the protein CASSQDRSSYNSPLHF.

The chain employs TRBV14 and TRBJ1-1, with 10 nucleotides matching TRBD1. Trimming cost V 1 base and J 10 bases; bases outside gene matches: 6. Germline lookup yields CDR1 SGHDN and CDR2 FVKESK. This CDR3 contains 14 residues. This CDR3 is CASSQAGQGNRAFF. The CDR3 nucleotides are TGTGCCAGCAGCCAAGCGGGACAGGGGAATCGAGCTTTCTTT.

The sample holds a few counts of this clone. This chain connects TRBV10-3 to TRBJ2-1; 12 bases agree with TRBD2. The trim removed 8 bases at V and 0 bases at J, leaving 14 bases unmatched. The CDR3 totals 19 residues. In germline, CDR1 is ENHRY, CDR2 SYGVKD. CDR3 sequence: CAIGGDLAGGQSSYNEQFF. The CDR3 DNA sequence: TGTGCCATCGGCGGGGACCTAGCGGGGGGGCAGAGCTCCTACAATGAGCAGTTCTTC.